This T cell receptor beta chain emerged from a study of blood T cells in healthy people across ages. This clonotype was detected only a few times. V was clipped by 7 bases and J by 1 base; unmatched bases: 3. Germline CDR1 and CDR2: SQVTM and ANQGSEA. This CDR3 has 16 amino acids. A J-beta primer mix and a sample-barcoded 5' primer were used in a second PCR of roughly 6 to 11 cycles. TCRdb ran MiXCR on the 5' RACE reads and lists one entry per CDR3 protein. The table records 780,000 or so distinct CDR3 sequences, approximately 60% of them present only once. The rearrangement links TRBV29-1 to TRBJ2-6, with TRBD2 matching over 14 bases. What was sequenced was blood. This TCR came from a man in his forties or fifties in good health. The CDR3 is CSARLAGGSGANVLTF. DNA of the CDR3: TGCAGCGCGCGACTAGCGGGAGGGTCTGGGGCCAACGTCCTGACTTTC.